This TCR beta chain is drawn from a study of T cell responses to AZD1222 COVID-19 vaccine. Libraries were prepared by immunoSEQ multiplex PCR; TCRdb keeps only in-frame clonotypes and omits some of them. This sample has over 100,000 clones, with roughly 89% found just once. CDR1 LNHDA and CDR2 SQIVND come from the germline V gene (reference sequence). CDR3 length equals 10 residues. Trimming took off 10 bases at V and 8 bases at J, with 11 bases between the two ends. The source was peripheral blood, collected on day 0 of AZD1222 vaccination. V and J are TRBV19 and TRBJ1-1, with D unresolved. This clonotype was sampled from an adult in good health. CDR3 nucleotides: TGTGCCATTGGAGAAGGCGAAGCTTTCTTT. This codes for CAIGEGEAFF. The full variable domain, rest sourced from reference TRBV19 and TRBJ1-1, is DGGITQSPKYLFRKEGQNVTLSCEQNLNHDAMYWYRQDPGQGLRLIYYSQIVNDFQKGDIAEGYSVSREKKESFPLTVTSAQKNPTAFYLCAIGEGEAFFGQGTRLTVV.